This T cell receptor (beta chain) emerged from a study of radiotherapy plus CTLA-4 blockade in lung cancer. Notes on the study in general: Expansion in blood of tumor-derived TCR clones was seen after radiotherapy plus ipilimumab.

Measured with immunoSEQ multiplex PCR; TCRdb has only the in-frame clones, and not every one. The data contain tens of thousands of clones, about 70% of them singletons. Patients in the study, people with chemo-refractory metastatic non-small-cell lung cancer, received focal radiation plus ipilimumab CTLA-4 blockade. The germline V gene has CDR1 MNHNS and CDR2 SASEGT. V gave up 7 bases and J gave up 2 bases, with 15 bases separating them. This CDR3 comprises 15 residues. Notes on this clone: Its antigen remains unidentified.

This chain uses TRBV6-1 with TRBJ1-5, with a weak D call TRBD1 (5 bases). The source is a human donor with non-small cell lung cancer whose response to radiotherapy plus ipilimumab could not be evaluated. Specimen: peripheral blood, collected from a patient treated with radiotherapy plus ipilimumab. CDR3 amino acids: CASMKDSRGNQPQHF. In DNA form, the CDR3 reads TGTGCCAGCATGAAAGACAGTAGGGGCAATCAGCCCCAGCATTTT.